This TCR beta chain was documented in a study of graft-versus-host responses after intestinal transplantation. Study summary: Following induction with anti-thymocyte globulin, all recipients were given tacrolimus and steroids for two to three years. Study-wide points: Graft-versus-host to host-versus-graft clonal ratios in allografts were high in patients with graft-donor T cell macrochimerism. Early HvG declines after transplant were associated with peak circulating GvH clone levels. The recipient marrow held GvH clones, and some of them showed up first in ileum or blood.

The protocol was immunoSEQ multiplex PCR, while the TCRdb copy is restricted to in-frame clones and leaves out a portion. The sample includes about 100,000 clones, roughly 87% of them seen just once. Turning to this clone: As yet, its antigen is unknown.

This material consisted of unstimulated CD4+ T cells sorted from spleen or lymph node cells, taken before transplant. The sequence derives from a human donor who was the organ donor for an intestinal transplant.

The CDR3 DNA reads as TGTGCCAGCAGCCGGGGACTAGCGGGCCCCACAGATACGCAGTATTTT. Protein product: CASSRGLAGPTDTQYF. This rearrangement joins TRBV11-1 to TRBJ2-3; 12 bases agree with TRBD2. V dropped 5 bases and J dropped 2; count of bases not matched to a gene: 5. The germline V gene encodes CDR1 SGHAT and CDR2 FQDESV (reference sequence). This CDR3 is 16 amino acids long.